This T cell receptor beta chain came from a study of Graves' ophthalmopathy and Graves' hyperthyroidism. Study outcomes and limitations: A 13-signature model separated ophthalmopathy from stable hyperthyroidism, reaching around 88% sensitivity and around 79% specificity cross-validated.

Ophthalmopathy absent within 18 months of follow-up marked hyperthyroidism as stable. The diagnosis combined clinical symptoms, thyroxine, TRAb, thyroid ultrasound and orbital computed tomography scans. Fresh peripheral blood (approximately 9.2 ml) yielded the PBMCs. This clonotype has only one observation. Its antigen is not known. Scientists amplified the TCR beta CDR3 regions from RNA transcripts. HTBI-primed RT-PCR formed the first round, and a multiplex PCR formed the second. Each CDR3 protein gets one entry after TCRdb re-called the multiplex PCR reads with MiXCR. The sample carries hundreds of thousands of distinct CDR3 sequences, 22% recorded once. The length of the CDR3 is 18 residues. The junction had 11 bases not matched to a gene; V was cut back by 1 base and J by 0 bases. The V gene's germline CDR1 is MGHRA and CDR2 YSYEKL.

The chain joins TRBV4-1 to TRBJ2-5, with TRBD1 identical over 7 bases. This TCR derives from a woman aged 18-29 years with stable Graves' hyperthyroidism. Some clones in this sample may be carry-over from other donors' samples. The sequenced sample was peripheral blood. CDR3 region: CASSQGLLRGQHQETQYF. The CDR3 DNA reads as TGCGCCAGCAGCCAAGGATTGTTGAGGGGACAGCACCAAGAGACCCAGTACTTC.